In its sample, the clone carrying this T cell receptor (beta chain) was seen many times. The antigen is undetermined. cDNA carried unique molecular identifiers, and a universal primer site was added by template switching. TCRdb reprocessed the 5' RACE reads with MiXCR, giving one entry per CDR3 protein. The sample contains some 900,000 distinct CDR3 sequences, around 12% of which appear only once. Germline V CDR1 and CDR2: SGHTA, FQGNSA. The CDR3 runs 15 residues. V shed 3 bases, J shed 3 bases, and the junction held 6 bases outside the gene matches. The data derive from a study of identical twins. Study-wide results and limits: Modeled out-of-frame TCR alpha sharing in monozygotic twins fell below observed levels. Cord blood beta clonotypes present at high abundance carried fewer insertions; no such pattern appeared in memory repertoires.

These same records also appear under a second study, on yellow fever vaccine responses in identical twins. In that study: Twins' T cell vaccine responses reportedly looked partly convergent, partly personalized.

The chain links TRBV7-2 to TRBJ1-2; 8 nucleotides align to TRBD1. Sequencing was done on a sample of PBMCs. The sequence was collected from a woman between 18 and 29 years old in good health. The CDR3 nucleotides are TGTGCCAGCAGCTTGCCAGGGGGCAGAGACTATGGCTACACCTTC. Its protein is CASSLPGGRDYGYTF.